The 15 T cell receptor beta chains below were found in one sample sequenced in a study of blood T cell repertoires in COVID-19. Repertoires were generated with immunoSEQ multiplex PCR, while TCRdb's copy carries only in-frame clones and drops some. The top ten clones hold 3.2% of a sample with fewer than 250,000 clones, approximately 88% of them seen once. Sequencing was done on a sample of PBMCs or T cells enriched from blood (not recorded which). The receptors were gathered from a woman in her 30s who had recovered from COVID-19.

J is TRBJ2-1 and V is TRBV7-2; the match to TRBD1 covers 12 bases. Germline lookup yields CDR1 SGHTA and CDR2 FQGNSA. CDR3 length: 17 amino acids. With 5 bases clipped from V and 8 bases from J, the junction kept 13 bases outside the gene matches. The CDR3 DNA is TGTGCCAGCAGCCCGAGTACCGGGACAGGGGGCAGGGATGAGCAGTTCTTC. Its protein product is CASSPSTGTGGRDEQFF. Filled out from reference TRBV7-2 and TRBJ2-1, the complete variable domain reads GAGVSQSPSNKVTEKGKDVELRCDPISGHTALYWYRQSLGQGLEFLIYFQGNSAPDKSGLPSDRFSAERTGGSVSTLTIQRTQQEDSAVYLCASSPSTGTGGRDEQFFGPGTRLTVL.

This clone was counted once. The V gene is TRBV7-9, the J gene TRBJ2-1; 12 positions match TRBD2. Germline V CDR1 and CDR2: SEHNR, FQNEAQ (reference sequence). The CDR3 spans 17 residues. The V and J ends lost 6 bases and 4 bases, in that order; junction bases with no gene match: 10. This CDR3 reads CASSKKLAGGLYNEQFF. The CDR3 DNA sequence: TGTGCCAGCAGTAAAAAACTAGCGGGGGGCCTGTACAATGAGCAGTTCTTC.

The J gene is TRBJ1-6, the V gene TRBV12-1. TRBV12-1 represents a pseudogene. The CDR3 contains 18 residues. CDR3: CASSFRTVLGSGNSPLHF. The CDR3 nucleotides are TGTGCCAGCAGCTTTCGGACCGTCCTCGGGAGCGGTAATTCACCCCTCCACTTT.

This CDR3 is CASTNSTDTQYF. The CDR3 DNA reads as TGTGCCAGCACCAATAGCACAGATACGCAGTATTTT. The rearrangement joins TRBV27 to TRBJ2-3, with D unclear. The germline gives CDR1 MNHEY, CDR2 SMNVEV (reference sequence). The V and J ends lost 7 bases and 0 bases respectively, with 5 bases between them. This CDR3 is built from 12 residues.

CDR3 in amino acids: CAGRDTNTEAFF. CDR3 DNA: TGTGCCGGCCGGGACACGAACACTGAAGCTTTCTTT. The chain employs TRBV2 and TRBJ1-1, with a tentative D call TRBD1 (6 bases). Trimming left V 11 bases short and J 1 base short, with 11 bases between. CDR3 length equals 12 residues. From germline, CDR1 is SNHLY and CDR2 FYNNEI.

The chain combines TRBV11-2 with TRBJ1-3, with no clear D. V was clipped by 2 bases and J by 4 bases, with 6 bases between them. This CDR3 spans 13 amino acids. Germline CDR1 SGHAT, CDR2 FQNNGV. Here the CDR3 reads CASSLSRGNTIYF. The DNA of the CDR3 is TGTGCCAGCAGCTTATCGCGAGGAAACACCATATATTTT. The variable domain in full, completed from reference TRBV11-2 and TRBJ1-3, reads EAGVAQSPRYKIIEKRQSVAFWCNPISGHATLYWYQQILGQGPKLLIQFQNNGVVDDSQLPKDRFSAERLKGVDSTLKIQPAKLEDSAVYLCASSLSRGNTIYFGEGSWLTVV.

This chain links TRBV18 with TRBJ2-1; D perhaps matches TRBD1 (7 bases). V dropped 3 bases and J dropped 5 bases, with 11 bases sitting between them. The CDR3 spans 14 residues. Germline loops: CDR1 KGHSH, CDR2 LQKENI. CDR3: CASSPQGGHNEQFF. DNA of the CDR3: TGTGCCAGCTCACCGCAGGGGGGTCACAATGAGCAGTTCTTC.

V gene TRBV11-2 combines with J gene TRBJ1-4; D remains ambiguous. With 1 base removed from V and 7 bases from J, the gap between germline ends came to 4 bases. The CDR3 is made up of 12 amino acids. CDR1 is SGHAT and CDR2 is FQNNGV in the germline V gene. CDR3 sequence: CASSLGSEKLFF. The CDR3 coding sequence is TGTGCCAGCAGCTTAGGTAGTGAAAAACTGTTTTTT.

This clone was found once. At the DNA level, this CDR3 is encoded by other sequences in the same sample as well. The CDR3 here is CASSLVGADQPQHF. CDR3 in DNA: TGTGCCAGCAGTTTAGTGGGGGCTGATCAGCCCCAGCATTTT. The V call is TRBV28, the J call TRBJ1-5, with a possible D match to TRBD1 (6 bases). CDR1 MDHEN and CDR2 SYDVKM come from the germline V gene. CDR3 length: 14 amino acids. V lost 2 bases to trimming and J lost 5 bases, with 10 bases between them.

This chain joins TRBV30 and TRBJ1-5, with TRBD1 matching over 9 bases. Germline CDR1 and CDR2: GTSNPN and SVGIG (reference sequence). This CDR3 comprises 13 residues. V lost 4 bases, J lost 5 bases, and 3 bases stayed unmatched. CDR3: CAWKGQGYQPQHF. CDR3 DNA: TGTGCCTGGAAGGGACAGGGCTATCAGCCCCAGCATTTT.

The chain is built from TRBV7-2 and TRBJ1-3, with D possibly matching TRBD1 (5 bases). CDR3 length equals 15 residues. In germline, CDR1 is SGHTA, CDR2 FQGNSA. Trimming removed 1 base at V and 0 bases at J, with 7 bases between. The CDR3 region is CASSLGQGSGNTIYF. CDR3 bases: TGTGCCAGCAGCTTAGGGCAGGGCTCTGGAAACACCATATATTTT.

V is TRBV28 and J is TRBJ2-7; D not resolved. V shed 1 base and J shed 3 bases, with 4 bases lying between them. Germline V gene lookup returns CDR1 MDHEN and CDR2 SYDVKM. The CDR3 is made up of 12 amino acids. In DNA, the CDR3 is TGTGCCAGCAGTTTATTCTTCTACGAGCAGTACTTC. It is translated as CASSLFFYEQYF.

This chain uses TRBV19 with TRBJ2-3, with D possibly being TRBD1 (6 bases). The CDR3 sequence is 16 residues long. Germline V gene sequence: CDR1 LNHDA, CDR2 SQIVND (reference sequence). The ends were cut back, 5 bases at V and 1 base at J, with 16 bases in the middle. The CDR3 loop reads CASSLAQGLGTDTQYF. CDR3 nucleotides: TGTGCCAGTAGTTTAGCTCAGGGGCTCGGCACAGATACGCAGTATTTT.

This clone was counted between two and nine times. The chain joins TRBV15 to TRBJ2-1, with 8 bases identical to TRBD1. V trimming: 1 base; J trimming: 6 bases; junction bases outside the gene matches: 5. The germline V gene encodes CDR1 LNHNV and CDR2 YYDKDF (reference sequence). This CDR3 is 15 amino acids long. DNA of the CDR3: TGTGCCACCAGCAGAGCCGGGACAGGCCCCAATGAGCAGTTCTTC. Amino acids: CATSRAGTGPNEQFF.

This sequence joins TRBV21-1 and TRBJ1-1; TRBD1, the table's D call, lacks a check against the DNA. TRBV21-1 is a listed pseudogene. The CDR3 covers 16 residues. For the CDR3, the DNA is TGTGCCAGCAGCTCCATGCTAGGGGGCATGAACACTGAAGCTTTCTTT. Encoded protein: CASSSMLGGMNTEAFF.